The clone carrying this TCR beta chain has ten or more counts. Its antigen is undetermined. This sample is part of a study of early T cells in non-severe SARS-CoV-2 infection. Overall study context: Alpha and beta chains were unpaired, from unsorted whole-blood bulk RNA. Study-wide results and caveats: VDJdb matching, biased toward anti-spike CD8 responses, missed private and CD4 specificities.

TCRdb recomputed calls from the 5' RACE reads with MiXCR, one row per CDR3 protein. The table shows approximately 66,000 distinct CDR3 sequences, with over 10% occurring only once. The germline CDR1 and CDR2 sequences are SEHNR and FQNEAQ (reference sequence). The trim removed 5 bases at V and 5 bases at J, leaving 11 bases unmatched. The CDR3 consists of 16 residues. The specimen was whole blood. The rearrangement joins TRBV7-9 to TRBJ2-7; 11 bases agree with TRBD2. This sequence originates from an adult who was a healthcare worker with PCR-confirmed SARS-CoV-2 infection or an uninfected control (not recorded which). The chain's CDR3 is CASSRGVAGGAHEQYF. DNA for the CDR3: TGTGCCAGCAGCCGAGGGGTAGCGGGAGGGGCCCACGAGCAGTACTTC.